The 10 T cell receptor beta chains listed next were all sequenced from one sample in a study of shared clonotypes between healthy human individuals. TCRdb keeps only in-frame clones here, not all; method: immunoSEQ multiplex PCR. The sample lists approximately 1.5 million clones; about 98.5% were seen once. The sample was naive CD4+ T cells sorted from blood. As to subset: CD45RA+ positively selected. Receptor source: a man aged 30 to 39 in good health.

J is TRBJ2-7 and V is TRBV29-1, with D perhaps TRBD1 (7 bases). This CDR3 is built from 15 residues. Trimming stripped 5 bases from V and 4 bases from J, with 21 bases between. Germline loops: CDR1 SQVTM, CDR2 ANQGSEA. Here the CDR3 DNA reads TGCAGCGTTACCCGGCTGGAGGGGGCGCGGTACGAGCAGTACTTC. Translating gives CSVTRLEGARYEQYF.

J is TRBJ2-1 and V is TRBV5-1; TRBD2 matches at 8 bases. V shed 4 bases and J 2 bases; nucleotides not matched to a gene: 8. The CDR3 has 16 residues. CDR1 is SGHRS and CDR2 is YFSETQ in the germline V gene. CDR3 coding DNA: TGCGCCAGCAGCACGGTAGCGGGGACCCCCTACAATGAGCAGTTCTTC. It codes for CASSTVAGTPYNEQFF.

For the CDR3, the DNA is TGTGCCAGCAGCTTAATCTCTGGTGGCAACACAGATACGCAGTATTTT. Residues: CASSLISGGNTDTQYF. This chain links TRBV11-2 with TRBJ2-3; D gene ambiguous. The CDR3 extends over 16 amino acids. Germline CDR1 SGHAT, CDR2 FQNNGV. Trimming stripped 2 bases from V and 2 bases from J, with 14 bases between. Variable domain in full (rest from reference TRBV11-2 and TRBJ2-3): EAGVAQSPRYKIIEKRQSVAFWCNPISGHATLYWYQQILGQGPKLLIQFQNNGVVDDSQLPKDRFSAERLKGVDSTLKIQPAKLEDSAVYLCASSLISGGNTDTQYFGPGTRLTVL.

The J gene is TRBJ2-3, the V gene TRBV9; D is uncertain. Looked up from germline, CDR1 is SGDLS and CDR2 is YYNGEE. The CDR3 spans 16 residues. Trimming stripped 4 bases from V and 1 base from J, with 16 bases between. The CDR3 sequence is CASSPTTHRGTDTQYF. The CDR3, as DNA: TGTGCCAGCAGCCCTACTACTCACCGGGGCACAGATACGCAGTATTTT. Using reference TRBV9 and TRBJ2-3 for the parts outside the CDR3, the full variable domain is DSGVTQTPKHLITATGQRVTLRCSPRSGDLSVYWYQQSLDQGLQFLIQYYNGEERAKGNILERFSAQQFPDLHSELNLSSLELGDSALYFCASSPTTHRGTDTQYFGPGTRLTVL.

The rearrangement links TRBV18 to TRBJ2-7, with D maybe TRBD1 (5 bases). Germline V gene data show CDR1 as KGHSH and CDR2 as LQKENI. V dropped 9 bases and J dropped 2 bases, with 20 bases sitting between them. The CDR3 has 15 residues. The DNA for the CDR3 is TGTGCCAGTACACCCCGACAGACAAAAACCTACGAGCAGTACTTC. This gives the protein CASTPRQTKTYEQYF. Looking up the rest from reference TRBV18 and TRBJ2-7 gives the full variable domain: NAGVMQNPRHLVRRRGQEARLRCSPMKGHSHVYWYRQLPEEGLKFMVYLQKENIIDESGMPKERFSAEFPKEGPSILRIQQVVRGDSAAYFCASTPRQTKTYEQYFGPGTRLTVT.

This CDR3 is CASSLIYSLQPQHF. The CDR3 DNA is TGTGCCAGCAGCTTGATCTACAGTCTTCAGCCCCAGCATTTT. The chain uses TRBV5-5 and TRBJ1-5; D is undetermined. The CDR3 sequence is 14 residues long. CDR1 is SGHKS, CDR2 YYEKEE, per germline (reference sequence). V was trimmed by 1 base and J by 6 bases, leaving 11 bases between them.

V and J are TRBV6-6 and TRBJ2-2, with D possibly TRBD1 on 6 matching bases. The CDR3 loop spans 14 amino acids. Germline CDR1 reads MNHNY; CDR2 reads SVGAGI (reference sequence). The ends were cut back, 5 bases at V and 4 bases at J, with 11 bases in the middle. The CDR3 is CASSVDRRTGELFF. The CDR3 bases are TGTGCCAGCAGTGTGGACAGACGCACCGGGGAGCTGTTTTTT.

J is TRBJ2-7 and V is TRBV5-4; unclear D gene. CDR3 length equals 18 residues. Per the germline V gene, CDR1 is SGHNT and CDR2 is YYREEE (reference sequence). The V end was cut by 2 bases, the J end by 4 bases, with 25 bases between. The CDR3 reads CASSLYRRAEPVEYEQYF. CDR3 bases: TGTGCCAGCAGCTTATACCGACGGGCAGAACCGGTCGAGTACGAGCAGTACTTC.

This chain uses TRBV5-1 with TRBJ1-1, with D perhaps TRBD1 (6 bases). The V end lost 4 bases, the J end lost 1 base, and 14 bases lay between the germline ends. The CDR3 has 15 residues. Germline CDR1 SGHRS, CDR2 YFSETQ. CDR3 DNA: TGCGCCAGCAGCCTTACAGGGTTTGGGAACACTGAAGCTTTCTTT. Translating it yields CASSLTGFGNTEAFF. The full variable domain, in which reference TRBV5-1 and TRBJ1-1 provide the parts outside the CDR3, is KAGVTQTPRYLIKTRGQQVTLSCSPISGHRSVSWYQQTPGQGLQFLFEYFSETQRNKGNFPGRFSGRQFSNSRSEMNVSTLELGDSALYLCASSLTGFGNTEAFFGQGTRLTVV.

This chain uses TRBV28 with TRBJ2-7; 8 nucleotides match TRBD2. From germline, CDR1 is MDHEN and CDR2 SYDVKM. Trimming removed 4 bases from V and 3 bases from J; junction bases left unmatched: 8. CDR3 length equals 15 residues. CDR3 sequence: CASSYATSEDYEQYF. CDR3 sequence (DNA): TGTGCCAGCAGTTATGCGACTAGCGAGGACTACGAGCAGTACTTC.